The 8 T cell receptor beta chains presented below share a single source sample, sequenced in a study of cytomegalovirus exposure and HLA in healthy donors. Researchers ran the PCR with 60 Vbeta and 13 Jbeta primers. Assay used: immunoSEQ multiplex PCR; TCRdb lists only in-frame clones, some missing. The sample yields some 190,000 clones, about 9.4% seen once. The sample consisted of PBMCs. These receptors were taken from a woman in her thirties in good health and CMV-seropositive.

The chain employs TRBV30 and TRBJ2-2; TRBD1 is a possible D gene (5 bases). Trimming took 4 bases from V and 4 from J, leaving 10 bases between them. The CDR3 length is 13 residues. Germline CDR1 GTSNPN, CDR2 SVGIG (reference sequence). The CDR3, as DNA: TGTGCCTGGAATCTTCAGGGCACCGGGGAGCTGTTTTTT. Amino acids: CAWNLQGTGELFF.

This clone was seen a few times. This chain links TRBV30 with TRBJ1-1, with 9 bases lining up with TRBD1. CDR1 is GTSNPN, CDR2 SVGIG, per germline (reference sequence). V shed 7 bases and J 4 bases; nucleotides not matched to a gene: 1. The CDR3 has 11 residues. CDR3 loop: CALTGGTEAFF. Here the CDR3 DNA reads TGTGCCTTGACAGGGGGCACTGAAGCTTTCTTT. The complete variable domain, with remaining parts taken from reference TRBV30 and TRBJ1-1, reads SQTIHQWPATLVQPVGSPLSLECTVEGTSNPNLYWYRQAAGRGLQLLFYSVGIGQISSEVPQNLSASRPQDRQFILSSKKLLLSDSGFYLCALTGGTEAFFGQGTRLTVV.

The gene calls are TRBV2 and TRBJ2-7; 8 bases fit TRBD1. The germline V gene has CDR1 SNHLY and CDR2 FYNNEI. Trimming took 4 bases from V and 1 from J; bases not matched to a gene: 12. The CDR3 spans 17 residues. Here the CDR3 reads CASSGIRQGAQSYEQYF. CDR3 nucleotides: TGTGCCAGCAGTGGTATAAGGCAGGGGGCGCAATCCTACGAGCAGTACTTC. The whole variable domain, remainder taken from reference TRBV2 and TRBJ2-7, is EPEVTQTPSHQVTQMGQEVILRCVPISNHLYFYWYRQILGQKVEFLVSFYNNEISEKSEIFDDQFSVERPDGSNFTLKIRSTKLEDSAMYFCASSGIRQGAQSYEQYFGPGTRLTVT.

In its sample, this clone was seen a few times. The genes are TRBV10-1 and TRBJ2-1, with D tentatively TRBD2 (6 bases). CDR3 length: 14 amino acids. V was shortened by 2 bases and J by 12 bases, with 17 bases between the two germline ends. The V gene's germline CDR1 is WNHNN and CDR2 SYGVQD (reference sequence). The CDR3, as DNA: TGCGCCAGCAGTGAGATTGGCGCCGGCGGGACGCAGTTCTTC. Translating it yields CASSEIGAGGTQFF.

The chain recombines TRBV7-2 with TRBJ2-7, with TRBD1 matching over 8 bases. The J segment lost 3 bases and the V segment lost 2 bases, leaving 6 bases of the junction unmatched. The CDR3 totals 15 residues. The V gene's germline CDR1 is SGHTA and CDR2 FQGNSA. CDR3 DNA: TGTGCCAGCAGCTTAAGTGGACAGGGTTACTACGAGCAGTACTTC. Its translation is CASSLSGQGYYEQYF.

This rearrangement joins TRBV7-3 to TRBJ2-5; 7 nucleotides match TRBD1. V shed 0 bases and J 5 bases; nucleotides not matched to a gene: 9. Germline CDR1 is SGHTA and CDR2 is FQGTGA. This CDR3 is built from 16 residues. The CDR3 DNA reads as TGTGCCAGCAGCTTAACGCCCAACAGGGGCGGTGAGACCCAGTACTTC. This gives the protein CASSLTPNRGGETQYF. The full variable domain, completed using reference TRBV7-3 and TRBJ2-5, is GAGVSQTPSNKVTEKGKYVELRCDPISGHTALYWYRQSLGQGPEFLIYFQGTGAADDSGLPNDRFFAVRPEGSVSTLKIQRTERGDSAVYLCASSLTPNRGGETQYFGPGTRLLVL.

In DNA form, the CDR3 reads TGCAGTGCTAGGATTACAGCCGAGCAGTACTTC. It translates to CSARITAEQYF. The rearrangement uses TRBV20-1 and TRBJ2-7, with D unresolved. The CDR3 runs to 11 residues. Trimming shortened V by 3 bases and J by 6 bases, and 9 bases separated the two germline ends. Looked up from germline, CDR1 is DFQATT and CDR2 is SNEGSKA (reference sequence).

The rearrangement uses TRBV15 and TRBJ2-7, with a weak D call TRBD2 (5 bases). V was cut by 5 bases and J by 0 bases, with 8 bases left in between. Germline CDR1 LNHNV, CDR2 YYDKDF (reference sequence). The CDR3 spans 13 residues. The CDR3 DNA is TGTGCCACCAGCGCGGGTATCTCCTACGAGCAGTACTTC. Amino acids: CATSAGISYEQYF.